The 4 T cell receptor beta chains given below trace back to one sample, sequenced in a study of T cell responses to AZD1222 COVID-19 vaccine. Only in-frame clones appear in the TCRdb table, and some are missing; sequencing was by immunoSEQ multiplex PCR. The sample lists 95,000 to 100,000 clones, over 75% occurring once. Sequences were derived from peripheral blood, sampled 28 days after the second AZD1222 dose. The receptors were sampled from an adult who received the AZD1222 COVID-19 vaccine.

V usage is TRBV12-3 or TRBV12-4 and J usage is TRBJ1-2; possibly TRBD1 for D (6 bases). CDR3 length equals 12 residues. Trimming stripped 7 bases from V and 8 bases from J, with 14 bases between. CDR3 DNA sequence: TGTGCCAGCACTGAGACAGGATCCGGCTACACCTTC. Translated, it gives CASTETGSGYTF.

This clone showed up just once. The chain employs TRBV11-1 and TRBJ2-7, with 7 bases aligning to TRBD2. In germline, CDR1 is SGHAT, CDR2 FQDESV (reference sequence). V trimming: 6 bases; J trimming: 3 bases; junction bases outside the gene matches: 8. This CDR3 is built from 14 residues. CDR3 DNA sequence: TGTGCCAGCAGGTCAAGCGGGAAACACTACGAGCAGTACTTC. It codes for CASRSSGKHYEQYF.

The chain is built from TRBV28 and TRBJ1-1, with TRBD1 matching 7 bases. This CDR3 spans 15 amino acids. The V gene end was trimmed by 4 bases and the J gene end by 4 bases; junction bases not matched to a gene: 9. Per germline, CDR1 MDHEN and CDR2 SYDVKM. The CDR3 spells CASSYVGRGRTEAFF. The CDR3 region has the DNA TGTGCCAGCAGTTACGTTGGGAGGGGGCGCACTGAAGCTTTCTTT.

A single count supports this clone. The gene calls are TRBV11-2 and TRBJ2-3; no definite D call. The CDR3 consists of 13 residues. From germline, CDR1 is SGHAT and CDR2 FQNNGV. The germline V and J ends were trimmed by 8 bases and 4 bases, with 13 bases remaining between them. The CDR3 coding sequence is TGTGCCAGCTTCAGGTTCGGTGCAGATACGCAGTATTTT. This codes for CASFRFGADTQYF.